Given below is one T cell receptor (beta chain) in context. Its antigen is unidentified. This sample is drawn from a study of CD8+ T cells in alopecia areata. Whole-study results and caveats: Higher clonality and more expanded CD8+ clones appeared in lesional than normal scalp. Scalp clonality dropped significantly under tofacitinib, as did expanded CD8+ top-100 clones.

Reverse transcription of extracted RNA yielded cDNA, which provided the sequencing template. Using immunoSEQ multiplex PCR, the repertoire was profiled, and TCRdb retains in-frame clones only, with some absent. The table records roughly 110,000 clones, roughly 84% of them present only once. Germline V gene sequence: CDR1 SGHNT, CDR2 YYREEE (reference sequence). The CDR3 runs to 15 residues. V lost 2 bases to trimming and J lost 3 bases, with 15 bases between them. Treatment indicated: oral pan-JAK inhibitor, 5-10 mg twice daily. This TCR was sampled from a human donor with alopecia areata. The starting material was CD8+ T cells sorted from blood, obtained at week 24, from a patient treated with tofacitinib. The gene calls are TRBV5-4 and TRBJ2-7, with D possibly TRBD2 on 5 matching bases. CDR3 region: CASSFDRTLGYEQYF. The DNA of the CDR3 is TGTGCCAGCAGCTTTGATAGGACTTTGGGCTACGAGCAGTACTTC.